These 27 T cell receptor beta chains share one sample of origin, sequenced in a study of T-cell reconstitution after alpha-beta-depleted transplantation in children. Construction of the TCRbeta library involved unique molecular identifiers. TCRdb called the PCR reads again in MiXCR, with one record for every CDR3 protein. Among approximately 220,000 distinct CDR3 sequences listed, approximately 15% were seen once. The sample here was PBMCs, mostly from graft donor cells, taken 360 days after TCRalphabeta/CD19-depleted stem cell transplant. These TCRs come from a male patient aged 2-15 years who had a stem cell transplant for acute lymphoblastic leukemia, so the T cells may come from the graft donor.

The chain links TRBV7-2 to TRBJ1-1; D is unresolved. There are 14 residues in the CDR3. CDR1 and CDR2 from the germline V gene are SGHTA and FQGNSA. Trimming took 1 base from V and 1 from J, leaving 7 bases between them. CDR3 amino acids: CASSLVGRNTEAFF. CDR3 coding DNA: TGTGCCAGCAGCTTAGTAGGCAGGAACACTGAAGCTTTCTTT.

The table lists this clonotype with a few counts. For the CDR3, the DNA is TGCGCCAGCAGCCAAGATCCCGAAAAACTGTCGCCCAATGAGCAGTTCTTC. It is translated as CASSQDPEKLSPNEQFF. This chain links TRBV4-3 with TRBJ2-1, with D hard to call. Looked up from germline, CDR1 is LGHNA and CDR2 is YSLEER. The CDR3 is made up of 17 amino acids. With 0 bases removed from V and 6 bases from J, the gap between germline ends came to 18 bases.

The V and J genes are TRBV29-1 and TRBJ2-7; the match to TRBD2 covers 8 bases. V was clipped by 0 bases and J by 3 bases; unmatched bases: 4. There are 14 residues in the CDR3. Per germline, CDR1 SQVTM and CDR2 ANQGSEA. CDR3 DNA sequence: TGCAGCGTTGAAGAGGGTCGGGGGGGCTACGAGCAGTACTTC. It is translated as CSVEEGRGGYEQYF.

This clonotype was detected only a few times. The CDR3 sequence: CASSQALGGSNTGELFF. The DNA of the CDR3 is TGTGCCAGCAGCCAAGCGTTGGGGGGCTCGAACACCGGGGAGCTGTTTTTT. The gene calls are TRBV4-2 and TRBJ2-2, with D tentatively TRBD1 or TRBD2 (6 bases each). Germline CDR1 LGHNA, CDR2 YNFKEQ. This CDR3 spans 17 amino acids. Deletions cut 1 base from V and 0 bases from J, with 12 bases between.

J is TRBJ2-3 and V is TRBV3-1; D remains ambiguous. Trimming removed 4 bases from V and 2 bases from J, with 10 bases in between. Per germline, CDR1 LGHDT and CDR2 YNNKEL (reference sequence). The CDR3 is 14 amino acids. The CDR3 DNA is TGTGCCAGCAGCCCCCCGGGTATCACAGATACGCAGTATTTT. It codes for CASSPPGITDTQYF.

The sample holds a few counts of this clonotype. The genes are TRBV7-2 and TRBJ2-3; D perhaps matches TRBD1 (5 bases). The CDR3 runs to 16 residues. The germline V gene has CDR1 SGHTA and CDR2 FQGNSA. V shed 2 bases and J shed 6 bases, with 18 bases lying between them. The CDR3 reads CASSLSRAGPGDTQYF. In nucleotides, the CDR3 is TGTGCCAGCAGCTTAAGTAGGGCAGGGCCAGGGGATACGCAGTATTTT. Full variable domain (missing parts from reference TRBV7-2 and TRBJ2-3): GAGVSQSPSNKVTEKGKDVELRCDPISGHTALYWYRQSLGQGLEFLIYFQGNSAPDKSGLPSDRFSAERTGGSVSTLTIQRTQQEDSAVYLCASSLSRAGPGDTQYFGPGTRLTVL.

The chain uses TRBV7-2 and TRBJ2-2; D is unresolved. V dropped 11 bases and J dropped 1 base, with 11 bases sitting between them. The CDR3 runs 13 residues. The germline V gene has CDR1 SGHTA and CDR2 FQGNSA. The CDR3 coding sequence is TGTGCCCCCGCGGCCCAGAACACCGGGGAGCTGTTTTTT. This translates into CAPAAQNTGELFF.

About this clonotype: Being one base from a much bigger clone, this may be a read error. This chain links TRBV2 with TRBJ2-7; weak D call: TRBD2 (5 bases). From germline, CDR1 is SNHLY and CDR2 FYNNEI. The CDR3 length is 12 residues. CDR3 coding DNA: TGTGCCAGCAGCCTAGCTGGGTACGGGCAGTACTTC. Protein sequence: CASSLAGYGQYF.

The rearrangement links TRBV12-3 or TRBV12-4 to TRBJ2-4; D is unclear. Between the trimmed V and J ends, which lost 4 bases and 0 bases, there was a span of 7 bases. The CDR3 loop spans 14 amino acids. CDR3 amino acids: CASSSGLAKNIQYF. Here the CDR3 DNA reads TGTGCCAGCAGTTCGGGTCTAGCCAAAAACATTCAGTACTTC.

This clonotype was seen more than once but under ten times. J is TRBJ1-1 and V is TRBV9, with a tentative D call TRBD1 (5 bases). Between the trimmed V and J ends, which lost 0 bases and 7 bases, there was a span of 13 bases. CDR1 and CDR2 (germline): SGDLS, YYNGEE. This CDR3 comprises 14 residues. CDR3 region: CASSVASGAFEAFF. CDR3 sequence (DNA): TGTGCCAGCAGCGTAGCGTCCGGGGCATTTGAAGCTTTCTTT. Combining the CDR3 with reference TRBV9 and TRBJ1-1 gives the whole variable domain DSGVTQTPKHLITATGQRVTLRCSPRSGDLSVYWYQQSLDQGLQFLIQYYNGEERAKGNILERFSAQQFPDLHSELNLSSLELGDSALYFCASSVASGAFEAFFGQGTRLTVV.

This chain uses TRBV20-1 with TRBJ2-3; a possible D gene is TRBD1 (7 bases). Germline V gene lookup returns CDR1 DFQATT and CDR2 SNEGSKA (reference sequence). V was shortened by 3 bases and J by 5 bases, with 12 bases between the two germline ends. The CDR3 consists of 13 residues. CDR3 DNA sequence: TGCAGTGCTAGGAGGGGGCGGGAAGATACGCAGTATTTT. This encodes CSARRGREDTQYF.

In its sample, this clonotype was seen many times. The chain employs TRBV4-1 and TRBJ1-1; tentatively, D is TRBD1 (5 bases). This CDR3 region has 12 residues. V lost 2 bases and J 5 bases, leaving 6 bases between the germline ends. Germline assignment: CDR1 MGHRA and CDR2 YSYEKL. The CDR3 loop is CASSQQGTEAFF. In DNA form, the CDR3 reads TGCGCCAGCAGCCAACAGGGTACTGAAGCTTTCTTT.

This clonotype was counted between two and nine times. This chain links TRBV7-9 with TRBJ1-1; 7 bases are a match to TRBD1. Germline CDR1 SEHNR, CDR2 FQNEAQ (reference sequence). V trimming: 1 base; J trimming: 13 bases; junction bases outside the gene matches: 18. The CDR3 is 16 amino acids. The CDR3 DNA is TGTGCCAGCAGCTTAGACGGGGCGACAGGGATAATGGGGGGTTTCTTT. Encoded protein: CASSLDGATGIMGGFF.

The J gene is TRBJ2-3, the V gene TRBV2; the D gene could be TRBD1 or TRBD2 (5 bases each). This CDR3 has 11 amino acids. Per the germline V gene, CDR1 is SNHLY and CDR2 is FYNNEI. Trimming took 10 bases from V and 6 from J, leaving 11 bases between them. CDR3 sequence reads: CATNRRDTQYF. The CDR3 DNA sequence: TGTGCCACCAACAGGAGGGATACGCAGTATTTT.

This clonotype was observed a handful of times. The V call is TRBV7-9, the J call TRBJ1-1; D gene unclear. The length of the CDR3 is 11 residues. Trimming removed 5 bases from V and 8 bases from J, with 9 bases in between. The germline gives CDR1 SEHNR, CDR2 FQNEAQ (reference sequence). CDR3 nucleotides: TGTGCCAGCAGCCGAACGGGGGAAGCTTTCTTT. Residues: CASSRTGEAFF.

Turning to this clonotype: A read error may produce the germline difference seen at one junction end. The V and J genes are TRBV12-3 or TRBV12-4 and TRBJ2-2; tentatively, D is TRBD1 or TRBD2 (5 bases each). The CDR3 runs 18 residues. The CDR3 loop reads CAISLANRRKGNTGELFF. CDR3 DNA sequence: TGTGCCATCAGTTTAGCGAACAGGCGAAAAGGGAACACCGGGGAGCTGTTTTTT.

This chain links TRBV7-3 with TRBJ2-2; TRBD2 is a possible D gene (5 bases). The germline V and J ends were trimmed by 5 bases and 0 bases, with 16 bases remaining between them. The CDR3 covers 17 residues. Germline assignment: CDR1 SGHTA and CDR2 FQGTGA. The CDR3 reads CASSISAEGANTGELFF. For the CDR3, the DNA is TGTGCCAGCAGCATAAGCGCTGAGGGAGCGAACACCGGGGAGCTGTTTTTT.

This chain uses TRBV29-1 with TRBJ2-1; D ambiguous. Trimming pared 0 bases from V and 8 bases from J, leaving 2 bases between. CDR3 length equals 10 residues. Germline V gene data show CDR1 as SQVTM and CDR2 as ANQGSEA. In nucleotides, the CDR3 is TGCAGCGTTGAAGATTATGAGCAGTTCTTC. Its protein is CSVEDYEQFF.

The V gene is TRBV5-1, the J gene TRBJ1-1; 7 bases map to TRBD1. With V trimmed by 4 bases and J by 2 bases, 8 bases remained unmatched. There are 15 residues in the CDR3. The germline CDR1 and CDR2 sequences are SGHRS and YFSETQ. The CDR3 loop reads CASSTIRQGNTEAFF. DNA of the CDR3: TGCGCCAGCAGCACTATTCGACAGGGCAACACTGAAGCTTTCTTT.

This clonotype occurred a few times. The chain has TRBV18 and TRBJ2-1, with D possibly called TRBD1 or TRBD2 (5 bases each). V lost 2 bases, J lost 7 bases, and 15 bases lay in between. The CDR3 is made up of 15 amino acids. Germline lookup yields CDR1 KGHSH and CDR2 LQKENI. The CDR3, as DNA: TGTGCCAGCTCACCAACGGGACCCGAAGGGAATGAGCAGTTCTTC. Its translation: CASSPTGPEGNEQFF.

V is TRBV20-1 and J is TRBJ1-2; possibly TRBD1 for D (5 bases). The CDR3 consists of 14 residues. The V end was cut by 4 bases, the J end by 0 bases, with 12 bases between. From germline, CDR1 is DFQATT and CDR2 SNEGSKA (reference sequence). The DNA for the CDR3 is TGCAGTGCTACGATTCCGACAGCTAACTATGGCTACACCTTC. Translating it yields CSATIPTANYGYTF.

CDR3 sequence: CASTTRPTYNSPLHF. DNA of the CDR3: TGTGCCAGCACGACCAGACCAACCTATAATTCACCCCTCCACTTT. The chain joins TRBV6-1 to TRBJ1-6; D gene uncertain. Trimming removed 7 bases from V and 2 bases from J, with 12 bases in between. This CDR3 has 15 amino acids. From germline, CDR1 is MNHNS and CDR2 SASEGT.

This clonotype was detected ten times or more. The chain uses TRBV6-5 and TRBJ2-2; 7 nucleotides match TRBD1. V lost 4 bases and J lost 3; bases outside the gene matches: 17. The CDR3 has 19 residues. The germline V gene encodes CDR1 MNHEY and CDR2 SVGAGI. CDR3 sequence: CASSSRPNPDRRDTGELFF. The DNA of the CDR3 is TGTGCCAGCAGTTCTAGACCTAACCCGGACAGGCGAGACACCGGGGAGCTGTTTTTT.

This clonotype was picked up many times. The chain has TRBV12-3 or TRBV12-4 and TRBJ2-3; D not resolved. The V gene lost 7 bases and the J gene lost 6 bases, with 8 bases spanning the gap. CDR3 size: 11 residues. The CDR3 sequence is CASTRSDTQYF. The CDR3 DNA is TGTGCCAGCACCCGATCGGATACGCAGTATTTT.

The chain carries TRBV2 and TRBJ2-5; D remains ambiguous. Trimming removed 7 bases from V and 7 bases from J, with 10 bases in between. The CDR3 covers 11 residues. Germline assignment: CDR1 SNHLY and CDR2 FYNNEI. The CDR3, as DNA: TGTGCCAGCACCGTAACGGGGACCCAGTACTTC. Protein sequence: CASTVTGTQYF.

This clonotype has just a few counts. The chain is built from TRBV12-3 or TRBV12-4 and TRBJ1-2; D is perhaps TRBD1 (6 bases). The V gene lost 5 bases and the J gene lost 5 bases, with 12 bases spanning the gap. The CDR3 length is 13 residues. CDR3 in amino acids: CASSTRRGYGYTF. The CDR3, as DNA: TGTGCCAGCAGTACCCGAAGGGGGTATGGCTACACCTTC.

This clonotype has at least ten counts. The chain combines TRBV13 with TRBJ2-5, with D unresolved. CDR1 is PRHDT and CDR2 is FYEKMQ in the germline V gene (reference sequence). The V and J ends lost 0 bases and 1 base respectively, with 9 bases between them. The CDR3 length is 15 residues. The CDR3 is CASSLGRLTQETQYF. The CDR3 nucleotides are TGTGCCAGCAGCTTAGGCCGACTCACCCAAGAGACCCAGTACTTC.